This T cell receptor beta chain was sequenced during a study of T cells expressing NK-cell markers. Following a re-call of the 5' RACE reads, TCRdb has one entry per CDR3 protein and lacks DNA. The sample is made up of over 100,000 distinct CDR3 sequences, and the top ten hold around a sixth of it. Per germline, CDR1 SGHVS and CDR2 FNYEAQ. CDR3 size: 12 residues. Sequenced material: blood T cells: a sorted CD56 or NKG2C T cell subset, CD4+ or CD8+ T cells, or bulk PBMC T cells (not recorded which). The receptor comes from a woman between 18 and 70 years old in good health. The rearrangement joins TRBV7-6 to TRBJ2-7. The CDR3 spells CASSSRSGEQYF. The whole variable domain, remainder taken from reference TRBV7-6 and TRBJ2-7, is GAGVSQSPRYKVTKRGQDVALRCDPISGHVSLYWYRQALGQGPEFLTYFNYEAQQDKSGLPNDRFSAERPEGSISTLTIQRTEQRDSAMYRCASSSRSGEQYFGPGTRLTVT.